Below, 27 T cell receptor beta chains from the same sample are listed, as sequenced in a study of tumor-infiltrating lymphocytes in primary liver carcinoma. Germline DNA was also extracted, with blood RNA taken from unsorted whole blood. Reverse transcription of roughly 480 ng total RNA with a constant-region primer produced TCR beta cDNA. Libraries of TCR beta came from three nested multiplex PCR rounds with slightly modified ARM-PCR. The first two PCR rounds, around 10 cycles each, used TRBV1-TRBV30 forward primers and a C-beta reverse primer. TCRdb called the multiplex PCR reads again in MiXCR, with one record for every CDR3 protein. The sample has approximately 330,000 distinct CDR3 sequences; 65% are singletons. Sequencing input: peripheral blood. All receptors derive from a man aged 35-49 years with primary liver carcinoma and hepatitis B virus infection.

As regards this clonotype: Germline is not matched at one junction end, which may reflect a read error. The genes are TRBV11-2 and TRBJ2-1; D is unresolved. The V gene's germline CDR1 is SGHAT and CDR2 FQNNGV. The CDR3 spans 12 residues. DNA for the CDR3: TGTCCCAGCAGCCCAGACTACAATGAGCAGTTCTTC. Translation: CPSSPDYNEQFF.

This clonotype was recorded a few times. A single base separates this from a much larger clone, so it may be a read error. The chain carries TRBV6-1 and TRBJ2-3; D gene unclear. There are 13 residues in the CDR3. Germline V gene data show CDR1 as MNHNS and CDR2 as SASEGT. The CDR3 nucleotides are TGTACCAGCAGCCCGGAATCCACAGATACGCAGTATTTT. Encoded protein: CTSSPESTDTQYF.

The V gene is TRBV5-1, the J gene TRBJ2-7; D possibly corresponds to TRBD2 (7 bases). Trimming removed 0 bases from V and 5 bases from J, with 18 bases in between. CDR1 SGHRS and CDR2 YFSETQ come from the germline V gene. CDR3 length: 16 amino acids. CDR3 amino acids: CASSLGWRERQDEQYF. The CDR3 DNA sequence: TGCGCCAGCAGCTTGGGTTGGCGGGAGAGACAGGACGAGCAGTACTTC.

As to this clonotype: This may come from a read error, since a much larger clone is one base off. The rearrangement uses TRBV6-6 and TRBJ2-7, with 7 bases that match TRBD1. CDR1 and CDR2 (germline): MNHNY, SVGAGI (reference sequence). This CDR3 spans 15 amino acids. The DNA of the CDR3 is TGTGCCAGCGGTTACCTCACAGGGGTGAAGGGCGAGCAGTACTTC. Translated, it gives CASGYLTGVKGEQYF.

Note on this clonotype: A much larger clone is a single base away; this may be a read error. A read error is likely, as this CDR3 ends without the conserved phenylalanine or tryptophan. The chain links TRBV10-3 to TRBJ1-6; 8 positions agree with TRBD1. Unmatched junction bases numbered 4, after V lost 1 base and J lost 5 bases. This CDR3 comprises 16 residues. CDR1 and CDR2 from the germline V gene are ENHRY and SYGVKD. CDR3 protein: CAISEFSTGDNSPLHL. The CDR3 coding sequence is TGTGCCATCAGTGAGTTTTCGACAGGGGATAATTCACCCCTCCACCTT.

This clonotype was observed at least ten times. The chain recombines TRBV10-3 with TRBJ2-3; possibly TRBD2 for D (6 bases). Trimming shortened V by 4 bases and J by 2 bases, and 13 bases separated the two germline ends. Germline V gives CDR1 ENHRY, CDR2 SYGVKD. The CDR3 runs to 15 residues. The CDR3 is CAISVRGAITDTQYF. Written as DNA, the CDR3 is TGTGCCATCAGTGTACGCGGGGCTATCACAGATACGCAGTATTTT.

In regard to this clonotype: Given a much more abundant clone one base away, this may be a read error. The CDR3 does not close with the conserved phenylalanine or tryptophan, likely indicating a read error. J is TRBJ1-1 and V is TRBV12-3 or TRBV12-4; TRBD1 aligns across 7 bases. V lost 6 bases to trimming and J lost 11 bases; unmatched junction nucleotides: 9. This CDR3 spans 12 amino acids. The CDR3 region is CASRVRQGLAFL. The CDR3 nucleotides read TGTGCCAGCAGGGTCCGACAGGGCCTCGCTTTCCTT.

Worth noting for this clonotype: A read error may explain this, as a much larger clone is one base away. The chain is built from TRBV6-2 or TRBV6-3 and TRBJ2-1; 8 positions match TRBD2. CDR3 length: 13 residues. Germline loops: CDR1 MNHEY, CDR2 SVGEGT. In DNA form, the CDR3 reads TGTGTCACCGGGGGCCTAGCGGGTTTGGAGCAGTTCTTC. Translating gives CVTGGLAGLEQFF.

The V and J genes are TRBV7-9 and TRBJ1-5; 7 bases align to TRBD1. The CDR3 has 15 residues. V lost 5 bases and J lost 2; bases outside the gene matches: 6. The germline gives CDR1 SEHNR, CDR2 FQNEAQ (reference sequence). CDR3 sequence reads: CASSASGTGNQPQHF. The CDR3 DNA reads as TGTGCCAGCAGCGCTAGTGGGACAGGCAATCAGCCCCAGCATTTT.

On this clonotype itself: Compared with germline, one end of the junction differs, possibly owing to a read error. The genes are TRBV11-2 and TRBJ2-7, with D possibly being TRBD1 (6 bases). This CDR3 contains 16 residues. The germline V gene encodes CDR1 SGHAT and CDR2 FQNNGV. The CDR3 reads CASGWLRGRSSYEKYF. Here the CDR3 DNA reads TGTGCCAGCGGCTGGCTCAGGGGCCGGAGCTCCTACGAGAAGTACTTC. The complete variable domain, with remaining parts taken from reference TRBV11-2 and TRBJ2-7, reads EAGVAQSPRYKIIEKRQSVAFWCNPISGHATLYWYQQILGQGPKLLIQFQNNGVVDDSQLPKDRFSAERLKGVDSTLKIQPAKLEDSAVYLCASGWLRGRSSYEKYFGPGTRLTVT.

About this clonotype itself: The junction differs from germline at one of its ends, possibly a read error. This rearrangement joins TRBV11-2 to TRBJ1-6, with unresolved D. The CDR3 covers 12 residues. The germline V gene encodes CDR1 SGHAT and CDR2 FQNNGV. Here the CDR3 reads CTSSSRFSHLHF. The DNA of the CDR3 is TGTACCAGCAGCTCGCGCTTTTCACACCTCCACTTT. The complete variable domain, with remaining parts taken from reference TRBV11-2 and TRBJ1-6, reads EAGVAQSPRYKIIEKRQSVAFWCNPISGHATLYWYQQILGQGPKLLIQFQNNGVVDDSQLPKDRFSAERLKGVDSTLKIQPAKLEDSAVYLCTSSSRFSHLHFGNGTRLTVT.

The chain carries TRBV6-1 and TRBJ2-4, with 8 nucleotides matching TRBD2. V lost 2 bases to trimming and J lost 0 bases; unmatched junction nucleotides: 12. CDR1 is MNHNS and CDR2 is SASEGT in the germline V gene. The CDR3 runs to 19 residues. The CDR3 nucleotides read TGTGCCAGCAGTGAACTCCCGGGAGGGTCGCTCCCAGCCAAAAACATTCAGTACTTC. It encodes CASSELPGGSLPAKNIQYF.

This clonotype was seen many times. The chain has TRBV11-2 and TRBJ1-1, with 7 bases fitting TRBD1. CDR3 length: 13 residues. Losses at the gene ends were 4 bases for V and 1 base for J; bases not matched to a gene: 0. CDR1 and CDR2 from the germline V gene are SGHAT and FQNNGV. CDR3 amino acids: CASSWTGNTEAFF. CDR3 in DNA: TGTGCCAGCAGCTGGACAGGGAACACTGAAGCTTTCTTT.

As regards this clonotype: Because it lacks the conserved phenylalanine or tryptophan at the end, this CDR3 is likely a read error. CDR3 in DNA: TGTGCCAGCAGCTACGGGGTTCCTGGGGCCAACGTCCTGACTTTA. This gives the protein CASSYGVPGANVLTL. The rearrangement uses TRBV11-1 and TRBJ2-6; D may be TRBD2 (5 bases). Germline CDR1 and CDR2: SGHAT and FQDESV (reference sequence). The CDR3 runs 15 residues. V lost 4 bases and J lost 2, with 9 bases in between.

Comments on this clonotype: At one end, the junction sequence differs from germline, possibly due to a read error. The chain links TRBV4-1 to TRBJ1-5; D is ambiguous. Germline assignment: CDR1 MGHRA and CDR2 YSYEKL. This CDR3 has 16 residues. The CDR3 nucleotides are TGCGCCGGCAGCCAAGTTCAATCTGGGGTCTTAAAGCCCCAGCATTTT. Translating gives CAGSQVQSGVLKPQHF.

Note on this clonotype: A much larger clone differs from this one at a single base, so this may be a read error. This rearrangement joins TRBV4-1 to TRBJ2-7, with a tentative D call TRBD2 (7 bases). The CDR3 spans 15 residues. CDR1 is MGHRA, CDR2 YSYEKL, per germline. V was shortened by 5 bases and J by 3 bases, with 17 bases between the two germline ends. The CDR3 region has the DNA TGCGCCAGCAGCTACGCGGGGGACACAGACTACGAGCAGTACTTC. Translation gives CASSYAGDTDYEQYF.

Remarks on this clonotype: Being one base from a much bigger clone, this may be a read error. The gene calls are TRBV6-5 and TRBJ2-1, with D tentatively TRBD1 (6 bases). Trimming pared 6 bases from V and 4 bases from J, leaving 19 bases between. Germline CDR1 reads MNHEY; CDR2 reads SVGAGI. This CDR3 has 16 residues. The CDR3 is CASSSLGSGVYNEQFF. CDR3 DNA sequence: TGTGCCAGCAGCTCTTTAGGGTCAGGGGTATACAATGAGCAGTTCTTC.

At least ten counts were recorded for this clonotype. The CDR3 bases are TGCGCCAGCAGCCAGCCCCCCGGGACTAGCGGGTCATCCTACAATGAGCAGTTCTTC. This translates into CASSQPPGTSGSSYNEQFF. This chain connects TRBV4-1 to TRBJ2-1, with 12 bases fitting TRBD2. CDR1 is MGHRA and CDR2 is YSYEKL in the germline V gene. The CDR3 is made up of 19 amino acids. V shed 3 bases and J 1 base; nucleotides not matched to a gene: 10.

This clonotype has only one observation. V is TRBV11-2 and J is TRBJ2-7, with D perhaps TRBD2 (5 bases). Trimming removed 4 bases at V and 3 bases at J, with 13 bases between. The CDR3 extends over 14 amino acids. Germline CDR1 reads SGHAT; CDR2 reads FQNNGV. The CDR3 protein is CASSSGIGIYEQYF. CDR3 DNA sequence: TGTGCCAGCAGCTCCGGGATAGGGATCTACGAGCAGTACTTC.

This clonotype was detected only a few times. The chain carries TRBV19 and TRBJ1-3; D is unclear. V dropped 6 bases and J dropped 5 bases, with 8 bases sitting between them. The germline CDR1 and CDR2 sequences are LNHDA and SQIVND (reference sequence). The CDR3 has 12 residues. The CDR3 DNA reads as TGTGCCAGTAGGGGCGGCAGAAACACCATATATTTT. Protein sequence: CASRGGRNTIYF.

About this clonotype: This could be a read error, since a much larger clone is one nucleotide away. The chain combines TRBV12-3 or TRBV12-4 with TRBJ1-2; TRBD1 agrees at 9 bases. The CDR3 totals 16 residues. This chain's CDR3 is CASSFLLGQGKDGYIF. DNA of the CDR3: TGTGCCAGCAGTTTCCTTTTGGGACAGGGAAAAGATGGCTACATCTTC.

Worth noting for this clonotype: A much larger clone lies a single base off, so this may be a read error. This chain connects TRBV4-1 to TRBJ2-1, with D possibly matching TRBD1 (5 bases). Trimming took off 4 bases at V and 7 bases at J, with 29 bases between the two ends. The CDR3 has 19 amino acids. Per germline, CDR1 MGHRA and CDR2 YSYEKL. The CDR3: CASSRRGLVVPGPSNEQFF. The DNA for the CDR3 is TGCGCCAGCAGCCGAAGGGGCCTGGTGGTTCCGGGCCCGAGTAATGAGCAGTTCTTC.

As for this clonotype: Germline is not matched at one junction end, which may reflect a read error. The chain couples TRBV11-2 to TRBJ2-1; 8 nucleotides match TRBD2. Looked up from germline, CDR1 is SGHAT and CDR2 is FQNNGV. This CDR3 has 15 amino acids. CDR3 sequence reads: CASSETGTRTNGQFF. CDR3 DNA: TGTGCCAGCAGCGAAACCGGGACTAGAACCAATGGGCAGTTCTTT.

Concerning this clonotype itself: An end of the junction does not agree with germline; a read error may underlie this. The chain is built from TRBV11-3 and TRBJ2-1, with D perhaps being TRBD1 or TRBD2 (5 bases each). Germline V gene sequence: CDR1 SGHNT, CDR2 YENEEA. This CDR3 region has 14 residues. The CDR3, as DNA: TGCGCCAGCAGCTCCTCGGGCGGGCACAGGGAGCAGTTCTTC. Translated: CASSSSGGHREQFF.

This chain uses TRBV5-1 with TRBJ2-2; weak D call: TRBD2 (7 bases). The CDR3 runs 16 residues. V was pared by 1 base and J by 3 bases, with 13 bases between. The V gene's germline CDR1 is SGHRS and CDR2 YFSETQ. The CDR3 reads CASSLIRGADTGELFF. CDR3 coding DNA: TGCGCCAGCAGCTTGATTCGGGGGGCGGACACCGGGGAGCTGTTTTTT.

Regarding this clonotype: One junction end does not reproduce the germline sequence, and a read error may be involved. V usage is TRBV11-1 and J usage is TRBJ2-2; perhaps TRBD2 as D (6 bases). The germline gives CDR1 SGHAT, CDR2 FQDESV (reference sequence). This CDR3 has 15 amino acids. CDR3 protein: CASSYRARNVGGLFF. The CDR3 region has the DNA TGTGCCAGCAGCTACCGGGCTAGGAACGTCGGGGGGCTGTTTTTT.

V gene TRBV28 combines with J gene TRBJ1-4; unclear D gene. This CDR3 has 14 residues. Germline values: CDR1 MDHEN, CDR2 SYDVKM. Trimming took 5 bases from V and 7 from J, leaving 14 bases between them. The CDR3 DNA reads TGTGCCAGCAGTCTAAGCGCGGGTCTTGAAAAACTGTTTTTT. The encoded protein is CASSLSAGLEKLFF.